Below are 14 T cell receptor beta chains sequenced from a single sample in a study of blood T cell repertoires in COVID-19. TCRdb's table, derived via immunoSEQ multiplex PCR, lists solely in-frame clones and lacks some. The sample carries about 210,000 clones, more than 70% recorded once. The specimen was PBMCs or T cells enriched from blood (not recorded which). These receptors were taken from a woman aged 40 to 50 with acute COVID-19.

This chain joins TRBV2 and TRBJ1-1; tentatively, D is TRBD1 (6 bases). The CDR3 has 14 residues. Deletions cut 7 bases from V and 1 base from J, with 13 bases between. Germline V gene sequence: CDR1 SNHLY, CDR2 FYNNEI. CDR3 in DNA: TGTGCCAGCACCAGGGCGACAGGGAACACTGAAGCTTTCTTT. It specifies CASTRATGNTEAFF.

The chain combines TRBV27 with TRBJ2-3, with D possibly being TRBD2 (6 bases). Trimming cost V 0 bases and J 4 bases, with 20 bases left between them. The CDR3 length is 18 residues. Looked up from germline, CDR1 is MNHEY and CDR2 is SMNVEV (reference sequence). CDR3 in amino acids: CASSLSLGRLGSADTQYF. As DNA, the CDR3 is TGTGCCAGCAGTTTATCGTTGGGACGACTAGGGAGCGCAGATACGCAGTATTTT.

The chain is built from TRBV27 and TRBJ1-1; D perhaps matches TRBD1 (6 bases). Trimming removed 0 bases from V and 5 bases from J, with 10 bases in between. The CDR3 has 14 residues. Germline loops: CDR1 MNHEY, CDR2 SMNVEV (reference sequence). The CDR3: CASSLSQGRTEAFF. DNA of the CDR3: TGTGCCAGCAGTTTATCACAGGGAAGGACTGAAGCTTTCTTT.

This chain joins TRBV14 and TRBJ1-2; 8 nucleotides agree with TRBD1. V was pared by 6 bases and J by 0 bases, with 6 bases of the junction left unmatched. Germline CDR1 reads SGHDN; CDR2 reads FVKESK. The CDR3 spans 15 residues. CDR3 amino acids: CASRPTGDPNYGYTF. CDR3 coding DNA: TGTGCCAGCAGACCGACAGGGGATCCTAACTATGGCTACACCTTC. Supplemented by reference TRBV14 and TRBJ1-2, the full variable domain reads EAGVTQFPSHSVIEKGQTVTLRCDPISGHDNLYWYRRVMGKEIKFLLHFVKESKQDESGMPNNRFLAERTGGTYSTLKVQPAELEDSGVYFCASRPTGDPNYGYTFGSGTRLTVV.

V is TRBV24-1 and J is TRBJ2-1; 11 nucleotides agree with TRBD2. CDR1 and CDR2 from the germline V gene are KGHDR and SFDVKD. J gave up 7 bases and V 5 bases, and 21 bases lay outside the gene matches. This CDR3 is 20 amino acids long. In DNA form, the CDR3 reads TGTGCCACCAGTGCCAGTTGGCTAGCGGGAGGAGGGAGGGTGCCGAATGAGCAGTTCTTC. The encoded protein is CATSASWLAGGGRVPNEQFF.

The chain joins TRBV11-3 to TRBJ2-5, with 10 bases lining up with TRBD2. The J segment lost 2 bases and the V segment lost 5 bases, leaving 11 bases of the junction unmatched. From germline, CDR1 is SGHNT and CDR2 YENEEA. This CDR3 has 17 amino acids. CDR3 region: CASSPRASGRGQETQYF. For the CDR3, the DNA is TGTGCCAGCAGCCCCCGAGCCAGCGGGAGGGGGCAAGAGACCCAGTACTTC.

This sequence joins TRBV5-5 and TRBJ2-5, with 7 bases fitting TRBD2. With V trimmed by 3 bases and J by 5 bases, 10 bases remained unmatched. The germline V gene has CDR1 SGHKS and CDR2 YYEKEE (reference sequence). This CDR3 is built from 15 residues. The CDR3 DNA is TGTGCCAGCAGCTGGACGACTAGCATTTTGGAGACCCAGTACTTC. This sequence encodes CASSWTTSILETQYF.

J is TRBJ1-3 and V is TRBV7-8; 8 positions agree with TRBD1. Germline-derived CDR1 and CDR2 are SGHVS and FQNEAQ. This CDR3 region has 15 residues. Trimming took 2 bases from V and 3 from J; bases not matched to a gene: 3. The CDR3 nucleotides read TGTGCCAGCAGCTTACAGGGGGCCCTTGGAAACACCATATATTTT. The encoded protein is CASSLQGALGNTIYF.

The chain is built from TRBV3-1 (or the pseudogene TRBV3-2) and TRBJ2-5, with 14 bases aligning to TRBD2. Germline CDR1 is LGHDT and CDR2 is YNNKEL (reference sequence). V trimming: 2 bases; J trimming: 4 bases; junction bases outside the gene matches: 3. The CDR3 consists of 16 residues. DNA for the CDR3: TGTGCCAGCAGCCAAAGGACTAGCGGGAGGCGAGAGACCCAGTACTTC. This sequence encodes CASSQRTSGRRETQYF.

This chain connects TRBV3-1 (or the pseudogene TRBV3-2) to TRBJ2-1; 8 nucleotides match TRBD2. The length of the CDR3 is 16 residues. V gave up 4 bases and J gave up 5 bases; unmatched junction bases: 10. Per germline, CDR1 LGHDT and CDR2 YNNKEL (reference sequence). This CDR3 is CASSPPGGGLNNEQFF. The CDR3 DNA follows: TGTGCCAGCAGCCCGCCCGGGGGGGGCCTCAACAATGAGCAGTTCTTC.

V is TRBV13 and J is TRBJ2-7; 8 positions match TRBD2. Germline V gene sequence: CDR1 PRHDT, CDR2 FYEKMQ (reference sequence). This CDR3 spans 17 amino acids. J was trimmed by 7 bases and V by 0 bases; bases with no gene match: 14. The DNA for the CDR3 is TGTGCCAGCAGCTTAGGGAGATTGTCGGGAGGGCCCCGGGAGCAGTACGTC. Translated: CASSLGRLSGGPREQYV.

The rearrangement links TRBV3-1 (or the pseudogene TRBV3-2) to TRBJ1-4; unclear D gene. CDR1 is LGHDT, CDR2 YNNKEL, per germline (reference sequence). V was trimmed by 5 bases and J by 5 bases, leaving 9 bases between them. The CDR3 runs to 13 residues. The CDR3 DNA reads TGTGCCAGCAGCTCAATCGGGAATGAAAAACTGTTTTTT. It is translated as CASSSIGNEKLFF.

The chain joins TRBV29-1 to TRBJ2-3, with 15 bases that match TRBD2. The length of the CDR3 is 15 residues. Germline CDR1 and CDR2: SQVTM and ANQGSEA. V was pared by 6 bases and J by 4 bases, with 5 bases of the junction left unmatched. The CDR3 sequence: CSVRTSGGAADTQYF. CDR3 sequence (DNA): TGCAGCGTAAGGACTAGCGGGGGGGCCGCAGATACGCAGTATTTT.

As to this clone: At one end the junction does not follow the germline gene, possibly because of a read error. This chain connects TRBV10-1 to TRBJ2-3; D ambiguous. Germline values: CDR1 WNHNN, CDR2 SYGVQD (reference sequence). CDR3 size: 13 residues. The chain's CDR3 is CASSSTLTDTQYF. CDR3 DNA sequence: TGCGCTAGCAGTTCTACTCTCACAGATACGCAGTATTTT.